This T cell receptor (beta chain) stems from a study of blood T cell repertoires in COVID-19. Study at large: Acute and convalescent COVID-19 specimens originated in the United States, Italy and Spain. PBMCs, B-cell-depleted T cells, or T cells were the source of the cDNA or gDNA that made up the material.

Cohort allocation depended upon clinical history that participants reported. Recovery meant two consecutive negative NP/OP PCR tests, professional clearance, or resolved symptoms. The germline gives CDR1 SGDLS, CDR2 YYNGEE. This CDR3 is built from 16 residues. Losses at the gene ends were 4 bases for V and 4 bases for J; bases not matched to a gene: 12. TCRdb's table, derived via immunoSEQ multiplex PCR, lists solely in-frame clones and lacks some. The sample yields some 300,000 clones, 70% to 90% seen once. The sample consisted of PBMCs or T cells enriched from blood (not recorded which). V and J are TRBV9 and TRBJ1-1, with 8 bases that match TRBD1. The receptor's source is a woman in her 30s who had recovered from COVID-19. CDR3 sequence reads: CASSQRQGPLGTEAFF. In DNA, the CDR3 is TGTGCCAGCAGCCAACGACAGGGGCCGTTGGGCACTGAAGCTTTCTTT.